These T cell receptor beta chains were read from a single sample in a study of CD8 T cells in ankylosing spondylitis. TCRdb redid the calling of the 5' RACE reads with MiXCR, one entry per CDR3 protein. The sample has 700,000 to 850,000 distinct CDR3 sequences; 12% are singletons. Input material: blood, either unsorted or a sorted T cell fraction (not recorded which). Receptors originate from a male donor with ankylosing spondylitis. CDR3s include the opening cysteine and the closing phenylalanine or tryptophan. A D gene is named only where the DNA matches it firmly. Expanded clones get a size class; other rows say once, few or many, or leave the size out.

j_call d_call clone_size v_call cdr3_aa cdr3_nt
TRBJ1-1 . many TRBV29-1 CSVEGLSRTEAFF TGCAGCGTAGAAGGTCTGTCGAGGACTGAAGCTTTCTTT
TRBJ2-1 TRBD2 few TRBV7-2 CASSLGRRLAGVYEQFF TGTGCCAGCAGCTTAGGTAGAAGACTAGCGGGAGTATATGAGCAGTTCTTC
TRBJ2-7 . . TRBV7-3 CASSPGRGSYYEQYF TGTGCCAGCAGCCCGGGAAGGGGGTCCTACTACGAGCAGTACTTC
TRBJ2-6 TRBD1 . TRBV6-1 CASSPMTGAKSGANVLTF TGTGCCAGCAGCCCAATGACAGGGGCGAAATCTGGGGCCAACGTCCTGACTTTC
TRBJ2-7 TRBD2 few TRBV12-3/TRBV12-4 CASSSIRGVSEQYF TGTGCCAGCAGTTCCATTCGGGGGGTAAGCGAGCAGTACTTC
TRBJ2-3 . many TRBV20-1 CSAYSGEPTDTQYF TGCAGTGCATATAGCGGAGAACCCACAGATACGCAGTATTTT
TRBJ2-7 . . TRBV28 CASSRGQPSSYEQYF TGTGCCAGCAGTCGTGGACAGCCCAGCTCCTACGAGCAGTACTTC
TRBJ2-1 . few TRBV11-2 CASSFPTAEVRSPYNEQFF TGTGCCAGCAGCTTCCCCACTGCGGAAGTCCGGAGCCCCTACAATGAGCAGTTCTTC
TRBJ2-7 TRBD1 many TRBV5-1 CASSYDWTGAYEQYF TGCGCCAGCAGCTACGACTGGACAGGAGCCTACGAGCAGTACTTC
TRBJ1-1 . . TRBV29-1 CSDVRGTEAFF TGCAGCGATGTACGGGGGACTGAAGCTTTCTTT
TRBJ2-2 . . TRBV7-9 CASSRDREMYTGELFF TGTGCCAGCAGCAGAGACCGGGAAATGTACACCGGGGAGCTGTTTTTT
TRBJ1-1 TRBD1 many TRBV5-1 CASSLAGGDTEAFF TGTGCCAGCAGCTTGGCAGGGGGCGACACTGAAGCTTTCTTT
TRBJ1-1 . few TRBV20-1 CSAPPGPVDTEAFF TGCAGTGCTCCTCCGGGGCCTGTGGACACTGAAGCTTTCTTT
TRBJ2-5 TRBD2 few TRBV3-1 CASSQTSGGMTQYF TGTGCCAGCAGCCAGACTAGCGGGGGGATGACCCAGTACTTC
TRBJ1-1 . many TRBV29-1 CSVGENTEAFF TGCAGCGTTGGGGAGAACACTGAAGCTTTCTTT
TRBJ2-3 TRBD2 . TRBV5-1 CASSLSRGVEDTQYF TGCGCCAGCAGCTTGTCGCGGGGGGTAGAAGATACGCAGTATTTT
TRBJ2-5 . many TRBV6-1 CASKDTVGQETQYF TGTGCCAGCAAGGACACCGTTGGACAAGAGACCCAGTACTTC
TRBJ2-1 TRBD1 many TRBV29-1 CSVDQWGQNEQFF TGCAGCGTTGACCAGTGGGGACAGAATGAGCAGTTCTTC
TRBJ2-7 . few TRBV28 CASSLRLGPYEQYF TGTGCCAGCAGTCTACGACTAGGCCCCTACGAGCAGTACTTC
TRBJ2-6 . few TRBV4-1 CASSGLPGANVLTF TGCGCCAGCAGCGGGTTGCCTGGGGCCAACGTCCTGACTTTC
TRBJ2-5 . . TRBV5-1 CASNPPDQETQYF TGCGCCAGCAATCCCCCAGACCAAGAGACCCAGTACTTC
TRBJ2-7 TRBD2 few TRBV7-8 CASSVGTSGGTF TGTGCCAGCAGCGTCGGGACTAGCGGGGGGACCTTC
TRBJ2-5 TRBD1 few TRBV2 CASIRDSAQETQYF TGTGCCAGCATAAGGGACAGTGCACAAGAGACCCAGTACTTC
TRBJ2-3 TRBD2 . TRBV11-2 CASSSVGLAGAYTDTQYF TGTGCCAGCAGCTCCGTAGGACTAGCGGGGGCTTACACAGATACGCAGTATTTT
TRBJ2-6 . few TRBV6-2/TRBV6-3 CASSYVFSGANVLTF TGTGCCAGCAGTTACGTGTTCTCTGGGGCCAACGTCCTGACTTTC
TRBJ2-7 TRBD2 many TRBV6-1 CASSRGTSGYSYEQYF TGTGCCAGTTCTCGGGGGACTAGCGGATACTCCTACGAGCAGTACTTC
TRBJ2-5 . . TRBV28 CASSLGWARSETQYF TGTGCCAGCAGTTTAGGATGGGCGCGGTCGGAGACCCAGTACTTC
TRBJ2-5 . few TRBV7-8 CASSRGQIQETQYF TGTGCCAGCAGCCGAGGACAAATCCAAGAGACCCAGTACTTC
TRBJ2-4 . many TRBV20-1 CSADSPLVADIQYF TGCAGTGCCGATAGCCCCCTTGTTGCGGACATTCAGTACTTC
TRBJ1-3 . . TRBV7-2 CASSLTAYSGNTIYF TGTGCCAGCAGCCTGACAGCATACTCTGGAAACACCATATATTTT
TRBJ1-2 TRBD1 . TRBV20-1 CSAEIRTGVVEGYTF TGCAGTGCCGAAATCCGGACAGGGGTGGTAGAAGGCTACACCTTC
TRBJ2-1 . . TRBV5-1 CASSLGPTQFYNEQFF TGCGCCAGCAGCTTGGGCCCTACCCAATTCTACAATGAGCAGTTCTTC
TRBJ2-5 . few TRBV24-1 CATSDPARETQYF TGTGCCACCAGTGATCCAGCCCGAGAGACCCAGTACTTC
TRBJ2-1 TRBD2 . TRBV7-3 CVSSLEGTSGANEQFF TGTGTCAGCAGCTTAGAAGGGACTAGCGGGGCCAATGAGCAGTTCTTC
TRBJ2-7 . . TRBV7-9 CASSLDLRGTSYEQYF TGTGCCAGCAGCTTAGACCTGAGGGGGACCTCCTACGAGCAGTACTTC
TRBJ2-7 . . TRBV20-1 CSARQTGRAPEQYF TGCAGTGCTAGACAGACAGGGAGGGCTCCCGAGCAGTACTTC
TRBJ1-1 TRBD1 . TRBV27 CASTKGGLYTEAFF TGTGCCAGCACCAAAGGGGGCCTCTACACTGAAGCTTTCTTT
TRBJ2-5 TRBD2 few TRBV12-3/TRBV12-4 CASSFPSSGIETQYF TGTGCCAGCAGTTTCCCCTCTAGCGGGATAGAGACCCAGTACTTC
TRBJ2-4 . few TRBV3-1 CASSLQGRRVQYF TGTGCCAGCAGCCTACAAGGCAGAAGGGTTCAGTACTTC
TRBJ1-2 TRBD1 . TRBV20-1 CSARARDRGLYGYTF TGCAGTGCTAGAGCGAGGGACAGGGGCCTCTATGGCTACACCTTC
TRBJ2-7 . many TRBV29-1 CSVWDNEQYF TGCAGCGTGTGGGACAACGAGCAGTACTTC
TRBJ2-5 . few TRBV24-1 CATSDSRAETQYF TGTGCCACCAGTGATAGTAGGGCGGAGACCCAGTACTTC
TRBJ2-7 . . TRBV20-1 CSARRPPQYF TGCAGTGCCCGTCGCCCACCACAGTACTTC
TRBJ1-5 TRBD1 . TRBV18 CASSPVLDRGLNSNQPQHF TGTGCCAGCTCACCAGTTCTGGACAGGGGGCTGAATAGCAATCAGCCCCAGCATTTT
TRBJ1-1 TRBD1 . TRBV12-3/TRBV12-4 CASTVRQGAEAFF TGTGCCAGCACCGTCAGACAGGGGGCTGAAGCTTTCTTT
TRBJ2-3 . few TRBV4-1 CASSQDGGPNFGQYF TGCGCCAGCAGCCAAGATGGGGGACCCAATTTTGGGCAGTATTTT
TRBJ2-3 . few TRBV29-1 CSVESTMTDTQYF TGCAGCGTTGAATCTACGATGACAGATACGCAGTATTTT
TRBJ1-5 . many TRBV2 CASSVGGRGNQPQHF TGTGCCAGCAGTGTGGGGGGGAGGGGCAATCAGCCCCAGCATTTT
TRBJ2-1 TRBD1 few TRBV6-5 CASSYGTGSYNEQFF TGTGCCAGCAGTTATGGGACAGGCTCCTACAATGAGCAGTTCTTC
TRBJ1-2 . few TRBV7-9 CASSLDTSRGGYTF TGTGCCAGCAGCTTAGATACCTCGAGAGGGGGCTACACCTTC
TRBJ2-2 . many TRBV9 CASSEQTGELFF TGTGCCAGCAGCGAGCAAACCGGGGAGCTGTTTTTT
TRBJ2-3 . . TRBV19 CASSPADLDTQYF TGTGCCAGTAGTCCAGCGGACCTAGATACGCAGTATTTT